Each of the 3 T cell receptor beta chains below was sequenced from the same sample in a study of T cell changes during pregnancy in multiple sclerosis. Assay used: immunoSEQ multiplex PCR; TCRdb lists only in-frame clones, some missing. The data show around 88,000 clones, approximately 89% seen once. The sequencing here drew on peripheral blood, taken in the first trimester of pregnancy. These receptors were taken from a female donor with multiple sclerosis, enrolled in a pregnancy study.

In this sample, this clone turned up once. The CDR3 loop reads CASSNNRDRVFNEQFF. The CDR3 nucleotides are TGTGCCAGTAGTAACAACCGGGACAGGGTCTTCAATGAGCAGTTCTTC. The chain carries TRBV19 and TRBJ2-1; 9 positions agree with TRBD1. The ends lost 4 bases at V and 6 bases at J; junction bases unmatched: 10. The CDR3 extends over 16 amino acids. CDR1 is LNHDA, CDR2 SQIVND, per germline (reference sequence).

In this sample, this clone turned up once. This rearrangement joins TRBV9 to TRBJ1-4, with TRBD1 identical over 7 bases. Germline CDR1 reads SGDLS; CDR2 reads YYNGEE. Germline trimming cut 3 bases from V and 5 bases from J; bases unmatched to any gene: 4. The length of the CDR3 is 14 residues. As DNA, the CDR3 is TGTGCCAGCAGCGGAGGGACAGTAAATGAAAAACTGTTTTTT. Protein: CASSGGTVNEKLFF.

The chain couples TRBV4-1 to TRBJ2-7, with TRBD1 matching 9 bases. CDR1 MGHRA and CDR2 YSYEKL come from the germline V gene. The CDR3 spans 15 residues. V shed 3 bases and J 7 bases; nucleotides not matched to a gene: 10. CDR3 protein: CASSQEGQGDGEQYF. Written as DNA, the CDR3 is TGCGCCAGCAGCCAGGAGGGACAGGGCGACGGAGAGCAGTACTTC.